The clone carrying this TCR beta chain was counted only a few times. Its antigen remains unidentified. The assay was immunoSEQ multiplex PCR, and TCRdb's table has in-frame clones only and misses some. The sample lists tens of thousands of clones, over 70% seen once, with about 3.7% in the top ten. Germline V lookup: CDR1 LGHNA, CDR2 YSLEER. V was cut by 0 bases and J by 4 bases, with 12 bases left in between. The CDR3 totals 15 residues. Peptide-pool stimulation followed by sequencing identified expanded antigen-specific CD4+ clonotypes in the ViraFEST assay. At the end of more than 8 days of culture, CD4+ T cells were isolated. Prior SARS-CoV-2 infection was absent in the vaccine recipients, as shown by negative nucleocapsid antibodies. The record originates from a study of vaccination effects on CD4 cells after COVID-19.

The sequence was collected from a human donor who received a COVID-19 vaccine. The rearrangement uses TRBV4-3 and TRBJ1-2, with D possibly being TRBD1 (5 bases). This specimen was CD4+ T cells from PBMCs cultured with HCoV-OC43 spike peptides, taken before COVID-19 vaccination. Stated subset: HCoV-OC43 spike overlapping peptide pool stimulation. The CDR3 nucleotides are TGCGCCAGCAGCCAAGATGCGGGGCAAGGCTATGGCTACACCTTC. Amino acid sequence: CASSQDAGQGYGYTF.